One and the same sample provided the 18 T cell receptor beta chains below, sequenced in a study of tumor-infiltrating lymphocytes in localized non-small cell lung cancer. Assay: immunoSEQ multiplex PCR; the TCRdb copy retains only in-frame clones and omits some. The sample lists some 8,400 clones, around 77% seen once, with approximately 13% in the top ten. Sequencing input: uninvolved lung tissue not adjacent to the tumor. These receptors all come from a human donor with non-small cell lung cancer.

There are a few counts of this clone. V is TRBV4-1 and J is TRBJ1-2; possibly TRBD1 for D (5 bases). The V gene lost 3 bases and the J gene lost 3 bases, with 17 bases spanning the gap. Germline assignment: CDR1 MGHRA and CDR2 YSYEKL. This CDR3 has 16 amino acids. The CDR3 loop reads CASSQSAGMEYYGYTF. The CDR3 region has the DNA TGCGCCAGCAGCCAGTCGGCAGGGATGGAGTACTATGGCTACACCTTC.

This chain joins TRBV28 and TRBJ1-1; 10 bases are shared with TRBD1. The CDR3 sequence is 15 residues long. CDR1 is MDHEN and CDR2 is SYDVKM in the germline V gene. V was pared by 6 bases and J by 11 bases, with 15 bases of the junction left unmatched. The CDR3 reads CASRPYDRGLIGAFF. In DNA form, the CDR3 reads TGTGCCAGCAGGCCCTACGACAGGGGGCTAATTGGGGCTTTCTTT.

The J gene is TRBJ2-7, the V gene TRBV30; no definite D call. The CDR3 has 11 residues. Germline V gene data show CDR1 as GTSNPN and CDR2 as SVGIG (reference sequence). V was cut by 0 bases and J by 5 bases, with 5 bases left in between. In DNA, the CDR3 is TGTGCCTGGAGTGTAAGCCACGAGCAGTACTTC. This gives the protein CAWSVSHEQYF.

The chain carries TRBV19 and TRBJ2-4; 7 bases match TRBD2. Germline CDR1 reads LNHDA; CDR2 reads SQIVND (reference sequence). The CDR3 covers 15 residues. With V trimmed by 3 bases and J by 3 bases, 5 bases remained unmatched. CDR3 residues: CASSIQGGGKNIQYF. The CDR3 DNA reads TGTGCCAGTAGTATCCAGGGCGGGGGCAAAAACATTCAGTACTTC.

This clone has just a few counts. The rearrangement links TRBV28 to TRBJ2-7, with 8 bases aligning to TRBD2. CDR3 size: 16 residues. Trimming cost V 2 bases and J 3 bases; bases outside gene matches: 9. CDR1 is MDHEN and CDR2 is SYDVKM in the germline V gene. CDR3 amino acids: CASSLLGRERGYEQYF. The CDR3 DNA is TGTGCCAGCAGTTTACTCGGGAGGGAAAGGGGCTACGAGCAGTACTTC.

The chain has TRBV28 and TRBJ1-2; D unclear. The V gene lost 1 base and the J gene lost 11 bases, with 20 bases spanning the gap. The CDR3 consists of 15 residues. In germline, CDR1 is MDHEN, CDR2 SYDVKM. CDR3 coding DNA: TGTGCCAGCAGTTTATCAGAGGGATTCGTCCGAGTGTACACCTTC. Translating gives CASSLSEGFVRVYTF.

CDR3 DNA: TGTGCCAGCGGCCCCGCGGGAAACAATGAGCAGTTCTTC. Its protein product is CASGPAGNNEQFF. The V gene is TRBV2, the J gene TRBJ2-1; a weak D match, TRBD2 (6 bases). The germline V gene encodes CDR1 SNHLY and CDR2 FYNNEI. The ends were cut back, 8 bases at V and 5 bases at J, with 13 bases in the middle. This CDR3 has 13 residues.

Only one count was recorded for this clone. The J gene is TRBJ1-5, the V gene TRBV19; no definite D call. Germline CDR1 LNHDA, CDR2 SQIVND (reference sequence). With 1 base removed from V and 7 bases from J, the gap between germline ends came to 11 bases. CDR3 length equals 14 residues. The CDR3 reads CASSIVKGPQPQHF. The CDR3 DNA sequence: TGTGCCAGTAGTATAGTGAAGGGCCCCCAGCCCCAGCATTTT.

The rearrangement joins TRBV7-8 to TRBJ2-7; no clear D. Germline values: CDR1 SGHVS, CDR2 FQNEAQ. The CDR3 is 16 residues long. V lost 1 base, J lost 0 bases, and 13 bases lay in between. Here the CDR3 reads CASSLEKARDSYEQYF. Written as DNA, the CDR3 is TGTGCCAGCAGCTTAGAAAAGGCCAGAGACTCCTACGAGCAGTACTTC.

J is TRBJ2-1 and V is TRBV7-3, with a weak D call TRBD2 (6 bases). This CDR3 has 15 amino acids. Germline V gives CDR1 SGHTA, CDR2 FQGTGA. V was pared by 5 bases and J by 3 bases, with 14 bases between. The CDR3 region is CASSPRKTSYNEQFF. CDR3 DNA: TGTGCCAGCAGCCCCCGGAAGACTAGCTACAATGAGCAGTTCTTC.

The CDR3 loop reads CASSGTSLVTDTQYF. CDR3 bases: TGCGCCAGCAGCGGGACAAGCTTGGTCACAGATACGCAGTATTTT. This rearrangement joins TRBV5-1 to TRBJ2-3; possible D gene TRBD1, 6 bases. In germline, CDR1 is SGHRS, CDR2 YFSETQ. This CDR3 is built from 15 residues. Between the trimmed V and J ends, which lost 4 bases and 2 bases, there was a span of 14 bases.

The rearrangement uses TRBV30 and TRBJ2-7; D not resolved. From germline, CDR1 is GTSNPN and CDR2 SVGIG (reference sequence). The ends were cut back, 0 bases at V and 2 bases at J, with 11 bases in the middle. CDR3 size: 14 residues. The DNA of the CDR3 is TGTGCCTGGAGTGTACCACCCGAGACCTACGAGCAGTACTTC. It yields the protein CAWSVPPETYEQYF.

This chain connects TRBV20-1 to TRBJ2-1, with D hard to call. Trimming cost V 3 bases and J 9 bases, with 9 bases left between them. The CDR3 runs 11 residues. Germline V gene sequence: CDR1 DFQATT, CDR2 SNEGSKA (reference sequence). This chain's CDR3 is CSASPGSEQFF. The CDR3 DNA is TGCAGTGCTAGCCCCGGGTCTGAGCAGTTCTTC.

This clone was observed once. V usage is TRBV5-1 and J usage is TRBJ2-7; 7 bases map to TRBD1. With 4 bases clipped from V and 6 bases from J, the junction kept 7 bases outside the gene matches. The CDR3 sequence is 13 residues long. Per germline, CDR1 SGHRS and CDR2 YFSETQ. CDR3 DNA sequence: TGCGCCAGCAGCCGAACAGGGGAAAGCGAGCAGTACTTC. It yields the protein CASSRTGESEQYF. Using reference TRBV5-1 and TRBJ2-7 for the parts outside the CDR3, the full variable domain is KAGVTQTPRYLIKTRGQQVTLSCSPISGHRSVSWYQQTPGQGLQFLFEYFSETQRNKGNFPGRFSGRQFSNSRSEMNVSTLELGDSALYLCASSRTGESEQYFGPGTRLTVT.

J is TRBJ1-1 and V is TRBV27; perhaps TRBD1 as D (5 bases). The V end lost 0 bases, the J end lost 3 bases, and 20 bases lay between the germline ends. This CDR3 is 18 amino acids long. Germline lookup yields CDR1 MNHEY and CDR2 SMNVEV (reference sequence). This CDR3 reads CASSLSIEGAGGYTEAFF. The CDR3, as DNA: TGTGCCAGCAGTTTATCGATAGAAGGGGCTGGTGGTTACACTGAAGCTTTCTTT.

The V call is TRBV6-5, the J call TRBJ2-1; tentatively, D is TRBD2 (6 bases). The V end lost 4 bases, the J end lost 5 bases, and 12 bases lay between the germline ends. Germline loops: CDR1 MNHEY, CDR2 SVGAGI. The CDR3 covers 14 residues. DNA of the CDR3: TGTGCCAGCAGTTTGGAGGGCCCAAACAATGAGCAGTTCTTC. Amino acid sequence: CASSLEGPNNEQFF.

This sequence joins TRBV19 and TRBJ1-3; a possible D gene is TRBD1 (5 bases). Trimming left V 7 bases short and J 4 bases short, with 20 bases between. The germline CDR1 and CDR2 sequences are LNHDA and SQIVND (reference sequence). The CDR3 has 16 amino acids. In DNA, the CDR3 is TGTGCCAGTACTCCGTCCTCAGGGACCCCAGGAAACACCATATATTTT. It yields the protein CASTPSSGTPGNTIYF.

This clone was seen only once. This chain connects TRBV28 to TRBJ2-3; D perhaps matches TRBD2 (6 bases). The CDR3 totals 17 residues. V dropped 6 bases and J dropped 5 bases, with 24 bases sitting between them. CDR1 is MDHEN and CDR2 is SYDVKM in the germline V gene. Written as DNA, the CDR3 is TGTGCCAGCAGCGCGTGGACAATCCGGGAGATCAGAGATACGCAGTATTTT. Its protein product is CASSAWTIREIRDTQYF. Full variable domain (rest looked up from reference TRBV28 and TRBJ2-3): DVKVTQSSRYLVKRTGEKVFLECVQDMDHENMFWYRQDPGLGLRLIYFSYDVKMKEKGDIPEGYSVSREKKERFSLILESASTNQTSMYLCASSAWTIREIRDTQYFGPGTRLTVL.